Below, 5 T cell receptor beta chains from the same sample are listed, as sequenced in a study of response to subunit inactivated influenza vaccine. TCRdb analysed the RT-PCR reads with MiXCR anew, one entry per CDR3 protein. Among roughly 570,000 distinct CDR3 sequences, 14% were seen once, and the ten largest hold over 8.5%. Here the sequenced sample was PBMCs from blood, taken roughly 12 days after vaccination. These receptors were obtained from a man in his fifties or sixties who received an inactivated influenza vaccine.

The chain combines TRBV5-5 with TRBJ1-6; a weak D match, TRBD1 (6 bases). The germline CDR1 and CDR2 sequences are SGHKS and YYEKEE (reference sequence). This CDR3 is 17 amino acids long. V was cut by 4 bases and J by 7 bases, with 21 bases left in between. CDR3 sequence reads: CASSPEGGPWVNSPLHF. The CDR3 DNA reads TGTGCCAGCAGCCCAGAAGGGGGGCCCTGGGTAAATTCACCCCTCCACTTT.

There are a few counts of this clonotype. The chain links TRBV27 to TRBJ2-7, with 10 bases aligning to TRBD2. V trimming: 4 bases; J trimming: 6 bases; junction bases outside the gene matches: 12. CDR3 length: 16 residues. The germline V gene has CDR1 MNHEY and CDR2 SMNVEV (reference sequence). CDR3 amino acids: CASSSRFGSGGSEQYF. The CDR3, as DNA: TGTGCCAGCAGTTCCCGATTTGGTAGCGGGGGGTCCGAGCAGTACTTC.

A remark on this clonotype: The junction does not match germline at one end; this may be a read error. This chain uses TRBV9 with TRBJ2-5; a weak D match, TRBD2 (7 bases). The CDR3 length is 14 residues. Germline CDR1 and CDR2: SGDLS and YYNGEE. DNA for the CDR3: TGTGTCAGCAGCGTAGGGGGGGGGCTGGAGACCCAGTACTTC. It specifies CVSSVGGGLETQYF.

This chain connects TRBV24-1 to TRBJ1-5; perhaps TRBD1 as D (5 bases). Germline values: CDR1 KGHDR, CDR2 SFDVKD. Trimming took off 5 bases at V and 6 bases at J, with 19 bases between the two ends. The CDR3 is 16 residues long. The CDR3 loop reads CATSGPYGAAFQPQHF. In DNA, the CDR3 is TGTGCCACCAGTGGCCCCTACGGGGCAGCGTTTCAGCCCCAGCATTTT.

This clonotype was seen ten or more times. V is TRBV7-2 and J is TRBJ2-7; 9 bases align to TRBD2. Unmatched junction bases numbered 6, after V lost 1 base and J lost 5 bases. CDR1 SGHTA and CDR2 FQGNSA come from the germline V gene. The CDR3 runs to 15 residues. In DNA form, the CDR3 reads TGTGCCAGCAGCTTAGTTGCGGGAGGGCCAAACGAGCAGTACTTC. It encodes CASSLVAGGPNEQYF.